This T cell receptor beta chain originates from a study of cytomegalovirus exposure and HLA in healthy donors. General study results and limits: In a later analysis, V- and J-gene trimming of beta chains associated with a DCLRE1C missense variant, replicated independently.

This clone was found a few times. Its antigen remains unknown. With 2 bases removed from V and 7 bases from J, the gap between germline ends came to 5 bases. Germline lookup yields CDR1 SEHNR and CDR2 FQNEAQ (reference sequence). The CDR3 totals 12 residues. The PCR had 60 Vbeta and 13 Jbeta primers. The authors' processing: In a later analysis, of 70 million to 85 million unique beta chains, 9 million to 11 million appeared in at least two donors. The repertoire was sequenced with immunoSEQ multiplex PCR; TCRdb's copy has only in-frame clones and lacks some. Clonal size and the V and J genes are those of that table, whereas D and trimming came from the DNA. The sample includes under 95,000 clones, less than 8% of them seen just once.

The sequence came from a middle-aged man in good health and CMV-seronegative. This chain links TRBV7-9 with TRBJ2-2; no firm D call. The sample was PBMCs. CDR3 nucleotide sequence: TGTGCCAGCAGCTTATTTAGCGGGGAGCTGTTTTTT. It specifies CASSLFSGELFF.